The source of this TCR beta chain is a study of blood T cell repertoires in COVID-19. Study overall: T cells, B-cell-depleted T cells, or PBMCs provided the cDNA or gDNA that served as material.

V lost 1 base and J lost 4; bases outside the gene matches: 9. CDR1 is SGHRS, CDR2 YFSETQ, per germline. CDR3 length: 16 residues. The sample holds a few counts of this clone. Sequenced by immunoSEQ multiplex PCR; TCRdb stores in-frame clones only, minus some. The table lists roughly 85,000 clones, under 85% of them singletons, with more than 9% in the top ten. The chain uses TRBV5-1 and TRBJ1-1; 8 bases line up with TRBD1. Material for sequencing was peripheral blood. This TCR derives from a human donor in a cohort sampled during active COVID-19. The CDR3 sequence is CASSLTGQGRFTEAFF. CDR3 coding DNA: TGCGCCAGCAGCTTGACCGGACAGGGAAGATTCACTGAAGCTTTCTTT.